Listed here are 19 T cell receptor beta chains from one sample, sequenced in a study of T cells in Graves' hyperthyroidism and ophthalmopathy. What was amplified from RNA transcripts were TCR beta CDR3 regions. Using the HTBI primer set, a first-round RT-PCR was run on the TCR CDR3. TCRdb fed the multiplex PCR reads into MiXCR, producing one record per CDR3 protein. The data show a few hundred thousand distinct CDR3 sequences, around 45% seen once. The specimen sequenced was peripheral blood or thyroid tissue (not recorded which). The receptor source for this set is a woman aged 18-30 years with Graves' hyperthyroidism.

The table lists this clonotype with many counts. The V call is TRBV12-3 or TRBV12-4, the J call TRBJ2-5, with 7 bases identical to TRBD1. The CDR3 consists of 15 residues. V lost 6 bases and J lost 1; bases outside the gene matches: 8. CDR3 in amino acids: CASSRSGQAQETQYF. CDR3 nucleotide sequence: TGTGCCAGCAGCCGTTCCGGACAGGCCCAAGAGACCCAGTACTTC.

This clonotype came up many times. The chain joins TRBV7-8 to TRBJ2-7, with 7 bases aligning to TRBD1. J lost 4 bases, V lost 5 bases, and 8 bases had no gene match. Looked up from germline, CDR1 is SGHVS and CDR2 is FQNEAQ. This CDR3 region has 14 residues. CDR3 sequence: CASSPDRLNYEQYF. DNA of the CDR3: TGTGCCAGCAGCCCGGACAGGTTGAATTACGAGCAGTACTTC.

The chain links TRBV2 to TRBJ2-2, with a possible D match to TRBD2 (6 bases). Germline V gene data show CDR1 as SNHLY and CDR2 as FYNNEI. V lost 6 bases and J 5 bases, leaving 13 bases between the germline ends. CDR3 length: 14 amino acids. The CDR3 DNA follows: TGTGCCAGCAGCCGACTAGGGGAAACCGGGGAGCTGTTTTTT. It encodes CASSRLGETGELFF.

The J gene is TRBJ2-7, the V gene TRBV5-1; D is perhaps TRBD1 (6 bases). The germline V gene encodes CDR1 SGHRS and CDR2 YFSETQ. The CDR3 contains 15 residues. V shed 4 bases and J shed 0 bases, with 14 bases lying between them. CDR3 in amino acids: CASSPTGSDSYEQYF. The DNA for the CDR3 is TGCGCCAGCAGCCCTACAGGGTCGGACTCCTACGAGCAGTACTTC.

This clonotype was seen at least ten times. The rearrangement joins TRBV10-3 to TRBJ1-5; possibly TRBD1 for D (5 bases). V lost 3 bases, J lost 1 base, and 16 bases lay in between. The CDR3 sequence is 17 residues long. Germline CDR1 and CDR2: ENHRY and SYGVKD. CDR3 protein: CAISDEGSRESNQPQHF. CDR3 DNA: TGTGCCATCAGTGATGAGGGAAGCAGGGAAAGCAATCAGCCCCAGCATTTT.

Many counts were recorded for this clonotype. This sequence joins TRBV24-1 and TRBJ2-5; D is undetermined. Germline V CDR1 and CDR2: KGHDR, SFDVKD. The CDR3 is 13 amino acids. Trimming took off 9 bases at V and 3 bases at J, with 13 bases between the two ends. The CDR3 protein is CATGSGTEETQYF. In nucleotides, the CDR3 is TGTGCCACCGGGTCTGGCACGGAAGAGACCCAGTACTTC.

This clonotype showed up many times. A junction end diverges from the germline sequence, so it may reflect a read error. The V call is TRBV29-1, the J call TRBJ2-5; no firm D call. Per the germline V gene, CDR1 is SQVTM and CDR2 is ANQGSEA. This CDR3 spans 13 amino acids. The DNA of the CDR3 is TGCAGCCTTGAGGTGTCAGAGGCGGAGACCCAGTACTTC. The encoded protein is CSLEVSEAETQYF.

This chain joins TRBV11-3 and TRBJ2-5; no reliable D call. The CDR3 spans 12 residues. Germline CDR1 is SGHNT and CDR2 is YENEEA. The germline V and J ends were trimmed by 5 bases and 5 bases, with 9 bases remaining between them. Written as DNA, the CDR3 is TGTGCCAGCAGCCTCCGAATGGAGACCCAGTACTTC. This codes for CASSLRMETQYF.

The chain combines TRBV2 with TRBJ1-5; D remains unclear. The germline gives CDR1 SNHLY, CDR2 FYNNEI. Deletions cut 9 bases from V and 4 bases from J, with 16 bases between. The CDR3 has 14 residues. Written as DNA, the CDR3 is TGTGCCAGTTTGAGTAGGGCCACGAATCAGCCCCAGCATTTT. Translation gives CASLSRATNQPQHF.

V and J are TRBV10-3 and TRBJ2-7; D is possibly TRBD2 (6 bases). Deletions cut 4 bases from V and 3 bases from J, with 13 bases between. Germline CDR1 reads ENHRY; CDR2 reads SYGVKD. CDR3 size: 14 residues. The DNA of the CDR3 is TGTGCCATCAGTGTGGCTAGCGCCCACTACGAGCAGTACTTC. It specifies CAISVASAHYEQYF.

CDR3 region: CASSLLGTNQPQHF. The CDR3 DNA reads as TGTGCCAGCAGTCTGTTGGGGACCAATCAGCCCCAGCATTTT. The rearrangement links TRBV12-3 or TRBV12-4 to TRBJ1-5; possibly TRBD1 for D (5 bases). Trimming took off 5 bases at V and 3 bases at J, with 11 bases between the two ends. The CDR3 has 14 amino acids.

There are a few counts of this clonotype. CDR3 sequence reads: CASSWKLAGDYGYTF. In nucleotides, the CDR3 is TGCGCCAGCAGTTGGAAACTAGCCGGGGACTATGGCTACACCTTC. This chain uses TRBV10-2 with TRBJ1-2, with D uncertain. The CDR3 totals 15 residues. Germline V gives CDR1 WSHSY, CDR2 SAAADI. The V and J ends lost 5 bases and 3 bases respectively, with 16 bases between them.

This clonotype was observed a few times. The chain employs TRBV7-8 and TRBJ1-2; tentative D call: TRBD1 (6 bases). There are 15 residues in the CDR3. Trimming cost V 1 base and J 3 bases, with 12 bases left between them. The germline V gene has CDR1 SGHVS and CDR2 FQNEAQ. The CDR3 loop is CASSLDGGGYYGYTF. Here the CDR3 DNA reads TGTGCCAGCAGCTTAGATGGAGGGGGTTACTATGGCTACACCTTC.

This chain links TRBV20-1 with TRBJ2-7; a weak D match, TRBD2 (6 bases). CDR3 length: 13 amino acids. V lost 5 bases and J lost 4, with 15 bases in between. The germline gives CDR1 DFQATT, CDR2 SNEGSKA (reference sequence). CDR3 sequence reads: CSALEGPLYEQYF. Written as DNA, the CDR3 is TGCAGTGCTTTGGAGGGCCCCCTTTACGAGCAGTACTTC.

The rearrangement uses TRBV2 and TRBJ2-7, with 10 bases matching TRBD2. The germline V gene has CDR1 SNHLY and CDR2 FYNNEI. The V and J ends lost 3 bases and 2 bases, in that order; junction bases with no gene match: 4. CDR3 length equals 15 residues. CDR3 DNA: TGTGCCAGCAGTGATCTAGCGGGGGCGACCTACGAGCAGTACTTC. Amino acids: CASSDLAGATYEQYF.

This chain links TRBV24-1 with TRBJ1-1; 9 bases line up with TRBD1. The CDR3 loop spans 18 amino acids. V dropped 11 bases and J dropped 6; count of bases not matched to a gene: 24. CDR1 and CDR2 (germline): KGHDR, SFDVKD. The CDR3 region has the DNA TGTGCCAGCATTCCCGGGACAGGGATGGGGGGGCTAATTGCTGAAGCTTTCTTT. This encodes CASIPGTGMGGLIAEAFF.

This chain connects TRBV12-3 or TRBV12-4 to TRBJ2-7; D is possibly TRBD1 or TRBD2 (5 bases each). The CDR3 runs to 14 residues. Trimming removed 5 bases from V and 4 bases from J, with 15 bases in between. The chain's CDR3 is CASSLEGNLYEQYF. In nucleotides, the CDR3 is TGTGCCAGCAGTCTAGAGGGGAATCTGTACGAGCAGTACTTC.

This clonotype appeared once. The V gene is TRBV29-1, the J gene TRBJ2-6; 16 bases agree with TRBD2. The germline V gene encodes CDR1 SQVTM and CDR2 ANQGSEA. This CDR3 has 19 amino acids. The V segment lost 0 bases and the J segment 4 bases; nucleotides outside the gene matches: 6. This CDR3 is CSVEDGTSGRAAGANVLTF. The CDR3 DNA is TGCAGCGTTGAAGACGGGACTAGCGGGAGGGCCGCCGGGGCCAACGTCCTGACTTTC. Based on the CDR3 plus reference TRBV29-1 and TRBJ2-6, the full variable domain is SAVISQKPSRDICQRGTSLTIQCQVDSQVTMMFWYRQQPGQSLTLIATANQGSEATYESGFVIDKFPISRPNLTFSTLTVSNMSPEDSSIYLCSVEDGTSGRAAGANVLTFGAGSRLTVL.

This clonotype was counted between two and nine times. The chain is built from TRBV7-9 and TRBJ2-7, with TRBD2 matching over 8 bases. The CDR3 loop spans 16 amino acids. With 5 bases clipped from V and 4 bases from J, the junction kept 13 bases outside the gene matches. Germline values: CDR1 SEHNR, CDR2 FQNEAQ (reference sequence). The CDR3 DNA reads TGTGCCAGCAGCCAAGATGAGCAAGCGGGAGTATACGAGCAGTACTTC. Protein sequence: CASSQDEQAGVYEQYF.